The clone carrying this TCR beta chain showed up just a few times. Its matching antigen is unknown. These data are taken from a study of post-analysis software for immune sequencing data. Study as a whole: In terms of disease course, relapsing-remitting, secondary progressive and progressive-relapsing multiple sclerosis were included.

Study-wide results and limits: Strong co-clustering by F measure was seen for same-batch samples. Comparison of patients with controls showed five TRBV segments more frequent in patients, TRBV5-6, TRBV5-1 and TRBV20-1 among them. Compared against controls, patients with multiple sclerosis displayed significantly lower normalized Chao1 diversity.

The V end was cut by 1 base, the J end by 2 bases, with 12 bases between. CDR3 size: 17 residues. Germline loops: CDR1 KGHSH, CDR2 LQKENI. Prepared libraries of TCR beta cDNA carried unique molecular identifiers. About 500,000 cDNA molecules came from around 1 to 9.1 million T cells. TCRdb called the PCR reads again in MiXCR, with one record for every CDR3 protein. The data contain hundreds of thousands of distinct CDR3 sequences, roughly 27% of them singletons. The genes are TRBV18 and TRBJ2-6; tentatively, D is TRBD1 or TRBD2 (6 bases each). The receptor's source is a girl aged 5 to 17 with multiple sclerosis. Material: blood. The CDR3 coding sequence is TGTGCCAGCTCACCACTTTCGGGGGCTCCTGGGGCCAACGTCCTGACTTTC. It translates to CASSPLSGAPGANVLTF.